This TCR beta chain was recovered during a study of OX40 agonist ivuxolimab in advanced cancers. Study background: Melanoma, hepatocellular carcinoma, head and neck or renal cell cancer occurred in dose-escalation patients. Two patients with cutaneous melanoma and one with hepatocellular carcinoma, three in total, showed partial responses. Study observations and caveats: The average count of expanded clones was higher among CD8+ T cells than among CD4+.

A remark on this clone: What it binds is unknown.

V lost 3 bases, J lost 0 bases, and 9 bases stayed unmatched. There are 17 residues in the CDR3. From germline, CDR1 is MGHRA and CDR2 YSYEKL. The protocol was immunoSEQ multiplex PCR, while the TCRdb copy is restricted to in-frame clones and leaves out a portion. The data hold approximately 17,000 clones, with over 70% observed a single time. Sequenced material: CD4+ or CD8+ T cells sorted from blood, taken in a trial of the OX40 agonist ivuxolimab. The TCR sequence derives from an adult with an advanced solid tumor such as melanoma, head and neck, liver or kidney cancer. V and J are TRBV4-1 and TRBJ2-3; TRBD1 agrees at 7 bases. CDR3 nucleotides: TGCGCCAGCAGCCACCCTCCGACAGGGATAAGCACAGATACGCAGTATTTT. Its translation: CASSHPPTGISTDTQYF.